The sequence of this T cell receptor beta chain was determined in a study of regulatory T cells in long-lasting Graves disease. Study-level findings and limits: The study found TRBV28, TRBJ1-2 and TRBJ2-5 favored in persistent disease. New patients shared around 1,000 public clonotypes, and persistent patients shared more, with about 2,500.

Germline trimming cut 2 bases from V and 0 bases from J; bases unmatched to any gene: 6. This CDR3 spans 16 amino acids. CDR1 is KGHSH and CDR2 is LQKENI in the germline V gene. Through Arm-PCR of CDR3 regions and iRepertoire HTBI primers, TCR beta libraries were built. Original processing methods: Detected in the samples were about 58 TRBV and over 11 TRBJ segments. TCRdb re-called the multiplex PCR reads through MiXCR, storing one row per CDR3 protein. V and J calls and clone size were set by TCRdb, not the authors. The sample has under 300,000 distinct CDR3 sequences; roughly a fifth are singletons. A word on this clonotype: Its antigen is as yet unknown.

This sample's time point: newly diagnosed GD, antithyroid drugs for less than 3 months. With RNA extracted from PBMCs as input, the TCR library was made. Staff drew approximately 10 milliliters of peripheral blood into EDTA tubes. This specimen was peripheral blood mononuclear cells (PBMCs), taken at new diagnosis, from a patient treated with antithyroid drugs. The sequence derives from a female donor with Graves disease. The genes are TRBV18 and TRBJ1-2, with TRBD1 matching 7 bases. CDR3 loop: CASSPSTGEANYGYTF. In nucleotides, the CDR3 is TGTGCCAGCTCACCAAGTACAGGGGAAGCTAACTATGGCTACACCTTC.